A single sample gave rise to the 11 T cell receptor beta chains below, sequenced in a study of T cell changes during pregnancy in multiple sclerosis. The data were produced by immunoSEQ multiplex PCR, yet TCRdb's version contains in-frame clones alone and is incomplete. The data hold roughly 93,000 clones, with around 93% observed a single time. The sample consisted of peripheral blood, taken in the first trimester of pregnancy. The receptors shown here come from a female donor in good health, enrolled as a control in a pregnancy study.

This rearrangement joins TRBV19 to TRBJ2-5, with D perhaps matching TRBD2 (7 bases). The CDR3 extends over 16 amino acids. V lost 0 bases and J lost 1, with 12 bases in between. CDR1 LNHDA and CDR2 SQIVND come from the germline V gene (reference sequence). The CDR3: CASSIDAGARQETQYF. The CDR3 DNA reads TGTGCCAGTAGTATAGACGCGGGGGCCCGCCAAGAGACCCAGTACTTC.

The chain has TRBV9 and TRBJ2-7; the D gene is possibly TRBD2 (7 bases). Germline lookup yields CDR1 SGDLS and CDR2 YYNGEE. CDR3 length: 17 amino acids. The V end was cut by 0 bases, the J end by 2 bases, with 18 bases between. The CDR3 is CASSVEGGVHMTYEQYF. The CDR3 DNA follows: TGTGCCAGCAGCGTAGAGGGGGGGGTCCACATGACCTACGAGCAGTACTTC.

The chain is built from TRBV9 and TRBJ2-5, with 9 bases lining up with TRBD2. The germline gives CDR1 SGDLS, CDR2 YYNGEE. The CDR3 loop spans 16 amino acids. J lost 7 bases, V lost 0 bases, and 10 bases had no gene match. In DNA, the CDR3 is TGTGCCAGCAGCGTAGGCGGGGGGGCTGAATCAGGGACCCAGTACTTC. This sequence encodes CASSVGGGAESGTQYF.

The chain joins TRBV5-6 to TRBJ1-2, with 10 bases aligning to TRBD1. V was clipped by 4 bases and J by 6 bases; unmatched bases: 12. This CDR3 has 16 residues. Germline V CDR1 and CDR2: SGHDT, YYEEEE. The CDR3 sequence: CASSLAGTGEGDGYTF. CDR3 in DNA: TGTGCCAGCAGCCTCGCCGGGACAGGGGAAGGTGATGGCTACACCTTC.

This clone was observed a handful of times. DNA of the CDR3: TGTGCCAGCAGCTTGGGAGGCAACCAGTACGAGCAGTACTTC. Protein sequence: CASSLGGNQYEQYF. J is TRBJ2-7 and V is TRBV5-4; unclear D gene. Per germline, CDR1 SGHNT and CDR2 YYREEE (reference sequence). V gave up 0 bases and J gave up 4 bases, with 11 bases separating them. This CDR3 is 14 amino acids long. The complete variable domain, with remaining parts taken from reference TRBV5-4 and TRBJ2-7, reads ETGVTQSPTHLIKTRGQQVTLRCSSQSGHNTVSWYQQALGQGPQFIFQYYREEENGRGNFPPRFSGLQFPNYSSELNVNALELDDSALYLCASSLGGNQYEQYFGPGTRLTVT.

The chain links TRBV28 to TRBJ1-2; D is perhaps TRBD1 (5 bases). Between the trimmed V and J ends, which lost 3 bases and 8 bases, there was a span of 19 bases. The germline CDR1 and CDR2 sequences are MDHEN and SYDVKM. There are 15 residues in the CDR3. The CDR3 DNA reads as TGTGCCAGCAGTTTGGGGGGGGAGGGAGGACGGGGCTACACCTTC. This sequence encodes CASSLGGEGGRGYTF.

V is TRBV4-3 and J is TRBJ2-2; D is possibly TRBD1 (5 bases). This CDR3 region has 13 residues. CDR1 and CDR2 from the germline V gene are LGHNA and YSLEER. The V gene lost 4 bases and the J gene lost 4 bases, with 7 bases spanning the gap. The CDR3 is CASSPDSTGELFF. CDR3 DNA: TGCGCCAGCAGCCCCGACAGCACCGGGGAGCTGTTTTTT.

CDR3 residues: CASSEWRGWNTEAFF. The CDR3 DNA reads TGTGCCAGCAGTGAATGGCGGGGCTGGAACACTGAAGCTTTCTTT. V gene TRBV25-1 combines with J gene TRBJ1-1; D perhaps matches TRBD1 (5 bases). Trimming took 1 base from V and 1 from J, leaving 10 bases between them. CDR1 MGHDK and CDR2 SYGVNS come from the germline V gene. The CDR3 spans 15 residues. Using reference TRBV25-1 and TRBJ1-1 for the parts outside the CDR3, the full variable domain is EADIYQTPRYLVIGTGKKITLECSQTMGHDKMYWYQQDPGMELHLIHYSYGVNSTEKGDLSSESTVSRIRTEHFPLTLESARPSHTSQYLCASSEWRGWNTEAFFGQGTRLTVV.

The chain recombines TRBV5-6 with TRBJ2-7; 9 nucleotides match TRBD1. CDR1 and CDR2 (germline): SGHDT, YYEEEE. With 3 bases clipped from V and 3 bases from J, the junction kept 7 bases outside the gene matches. CDR3 length: 15 residues. CDR3 sequence: CASSSGTGFGYEQYF. The CDR3 nucleotides are TGTGCCAGCAGCTCCGGGACAGGGTTTGGCTACGAGCAGTACTTC.

The chain joins TRBV19 to TRBJ1-1, with 7 bases matching TRBD1. Germline CDR1 and CDR2: LNHDA and SQIVND (reference sequence). Trimming at V came to 4 bases and at J to 5 bases, leaving 7 bases not matched to a gene. The CDR3 sequence is 14 residues long. This CDR3 reads CASSNRQGFTEAFF. CDR3 nucleotide sequence: TGTGCCAGTAGTAACCGACAGGGCTTTACTGAAGCTTTCTTT.

The chain uses TRBV2 and TRBJ2-5, with a possible D match to TRBD1 (6 bases). Germline CDR1 SNHLY, CDR2 FYNNEI. The CDR3 loop spans 13 amino acids. Trimming removed 7 bases at V and 2 bases at J, with 11 bases between. The CDR3 reads CASTGQLQETQYF. The DNA of the CDR3 is TGTGCCAGCACGGGACAACTGCAAGAGACCCAGTACTTC.